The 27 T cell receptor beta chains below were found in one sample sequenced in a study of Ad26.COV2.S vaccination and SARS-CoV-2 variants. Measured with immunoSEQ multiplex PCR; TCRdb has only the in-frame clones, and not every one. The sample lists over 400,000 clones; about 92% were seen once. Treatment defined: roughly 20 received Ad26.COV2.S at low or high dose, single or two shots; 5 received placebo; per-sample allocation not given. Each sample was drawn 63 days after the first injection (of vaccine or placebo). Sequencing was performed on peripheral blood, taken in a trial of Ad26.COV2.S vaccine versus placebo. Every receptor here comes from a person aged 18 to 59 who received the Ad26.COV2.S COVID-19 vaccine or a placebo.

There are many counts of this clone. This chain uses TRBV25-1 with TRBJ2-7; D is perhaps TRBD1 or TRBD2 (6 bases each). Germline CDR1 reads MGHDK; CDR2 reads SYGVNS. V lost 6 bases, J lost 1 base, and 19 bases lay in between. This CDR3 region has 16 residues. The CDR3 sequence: CASRGPLSGASYEQYF. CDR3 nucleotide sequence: TGTGCCAGCAGAGGACCTCTCTCGGGGGCATCCTACGAGCAGTACTTC.

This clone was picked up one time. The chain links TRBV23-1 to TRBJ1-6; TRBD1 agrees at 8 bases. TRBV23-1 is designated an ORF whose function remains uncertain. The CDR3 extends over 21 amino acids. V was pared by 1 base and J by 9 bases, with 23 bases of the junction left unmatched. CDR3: CASSQFWPIILRTGHPSPLHF. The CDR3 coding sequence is TGCGCCAGCAGTCAATTTTGGCCCATCATCTTAAGGACAGGGCATCCTTCACCCCTCCACTTT.

CDR3 sequence (DNA): TGTGCCAGCAGTCGCTACAGAGGGGTGTCCTACGAGCAGTACTTC. It specifies CASSRYRGVSYEQYF. The chain employs TRBV28 and TRBJ2-7; either TRBD1 or TRBD2 may fit D (5 bases each). CDR1 MDHEN and CDR2 SYDVKM come from the germline V gene. V was trimmed by 5 bases and J by 1 base, leaving 15 bases between them. The CDR3 contains 15 residues.

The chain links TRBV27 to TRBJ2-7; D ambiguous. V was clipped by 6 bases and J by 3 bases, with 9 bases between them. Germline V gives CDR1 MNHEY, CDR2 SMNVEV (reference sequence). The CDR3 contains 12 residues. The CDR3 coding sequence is TGTGCCAGCAGCCCAAACTACTACGAGCAGTACTTC. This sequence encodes CASSPNYYEQYF.

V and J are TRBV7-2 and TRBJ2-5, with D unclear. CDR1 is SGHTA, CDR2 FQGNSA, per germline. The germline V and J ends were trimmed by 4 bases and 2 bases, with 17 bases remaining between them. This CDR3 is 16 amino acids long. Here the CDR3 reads CASSSRVGTRQETQYF. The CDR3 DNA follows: TGTGCCAGCAGCTCCCGAGTGGGAACCCGACAAGAGACCCAGTACTTC.

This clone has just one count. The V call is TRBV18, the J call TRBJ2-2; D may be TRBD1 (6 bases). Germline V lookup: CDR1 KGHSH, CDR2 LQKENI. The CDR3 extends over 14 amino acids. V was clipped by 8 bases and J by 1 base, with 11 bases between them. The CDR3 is CASRQAWNTGELFF. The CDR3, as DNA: TGTGCCAGCCGACAGGCTTGGAACACCGGGGAGCTGTTTTTT.

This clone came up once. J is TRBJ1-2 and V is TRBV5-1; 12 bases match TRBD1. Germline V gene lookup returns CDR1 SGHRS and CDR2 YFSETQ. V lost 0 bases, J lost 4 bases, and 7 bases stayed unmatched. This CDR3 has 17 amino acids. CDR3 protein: CASSLVVGTGGGYGYTF. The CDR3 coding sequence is TGCGCCAGCAGCTTGGTTGTGGGGACAGGGGGCGGCTATGGCTACACCTTC.

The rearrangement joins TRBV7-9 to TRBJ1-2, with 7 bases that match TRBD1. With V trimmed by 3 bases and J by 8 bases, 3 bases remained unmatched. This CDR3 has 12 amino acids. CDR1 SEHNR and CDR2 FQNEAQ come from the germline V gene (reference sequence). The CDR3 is CASSLRGRGYTF. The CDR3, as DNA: TGTGCCAGCAGCTTGAGGGGGCGCGGCTACACCTTC.

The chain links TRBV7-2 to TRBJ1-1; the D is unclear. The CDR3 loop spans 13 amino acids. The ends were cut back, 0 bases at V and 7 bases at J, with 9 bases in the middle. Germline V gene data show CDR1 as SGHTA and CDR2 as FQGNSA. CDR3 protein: CASSLAGRNEAFF. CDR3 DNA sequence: TGTGCCAGCAGCTTAGCAGGGCGGAATGAAGCTTTCTTT.

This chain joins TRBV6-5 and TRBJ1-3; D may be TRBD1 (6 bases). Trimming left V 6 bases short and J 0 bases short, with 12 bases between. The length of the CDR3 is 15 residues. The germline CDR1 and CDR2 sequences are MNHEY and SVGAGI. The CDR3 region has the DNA TGTGCCAGCAGACCCAGGACAGCCTCTGGAAACACCATATATTTT. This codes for CASRPRTASGNTIYF.

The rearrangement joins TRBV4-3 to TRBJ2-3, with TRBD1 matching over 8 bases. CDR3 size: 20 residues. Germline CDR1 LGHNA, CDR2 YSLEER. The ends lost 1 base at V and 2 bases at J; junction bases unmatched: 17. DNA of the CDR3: TGCGCCAGCAGCCAAGTCCCATTCTCGGGACCAGGGGGCCCCACAGATACGCAGTATTTT. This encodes CASSQVPFSGPGGPTDTQYF.

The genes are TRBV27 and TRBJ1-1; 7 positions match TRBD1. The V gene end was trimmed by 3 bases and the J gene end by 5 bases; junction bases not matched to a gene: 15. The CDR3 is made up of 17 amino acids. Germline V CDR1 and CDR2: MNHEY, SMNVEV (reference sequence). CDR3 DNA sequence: TGTGCCAGCAGTTTTTTATTCAGGGGGGGGAGAGGTACTGAAGCTTTCTTT. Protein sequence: CASSFLFRGGRGTEAFF.

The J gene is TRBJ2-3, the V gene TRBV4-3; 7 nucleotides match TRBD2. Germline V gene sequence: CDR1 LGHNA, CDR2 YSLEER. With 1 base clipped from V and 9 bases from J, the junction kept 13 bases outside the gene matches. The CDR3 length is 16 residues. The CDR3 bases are TGCGCCAGCAGCCAAGCCGGCCTAGCGGTAGCCAGCACGCAGTATTTT. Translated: CASSQAGLAVASTQYF.

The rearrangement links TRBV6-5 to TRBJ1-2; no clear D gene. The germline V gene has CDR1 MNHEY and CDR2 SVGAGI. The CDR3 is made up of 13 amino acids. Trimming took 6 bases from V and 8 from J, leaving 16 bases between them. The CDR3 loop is CASRATSQRGYTF. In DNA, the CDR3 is TGTGCCAGCAGGGCCACATCGCAGAGGGGCTACACCTTC.

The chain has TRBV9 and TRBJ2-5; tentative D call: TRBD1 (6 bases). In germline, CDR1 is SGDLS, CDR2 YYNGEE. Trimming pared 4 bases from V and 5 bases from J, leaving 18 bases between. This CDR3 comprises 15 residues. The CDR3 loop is CASSPSGWDMETQYF. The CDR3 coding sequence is TGTGCCAGCAGCCCCAGTGGGTGGGACATGGAGACCCAGTACTTC.

CDR3 loop: CASSLDGAYEQYF. CDR3 coding DNA: TGCGCCAGCAGCTTGGACGGAGCCTACGAGCAGTACTTC. The chain is built from TRBV5-1 and TRBJ2-7; D gene uncertain. The ends were cut back, 0 bases at V and 2 bases at J, with 6 bases in the middle. The CDR3 has 13 amino acids. Germline lookup yields CDR1 SGHRS and CDR2 YFSETQ.

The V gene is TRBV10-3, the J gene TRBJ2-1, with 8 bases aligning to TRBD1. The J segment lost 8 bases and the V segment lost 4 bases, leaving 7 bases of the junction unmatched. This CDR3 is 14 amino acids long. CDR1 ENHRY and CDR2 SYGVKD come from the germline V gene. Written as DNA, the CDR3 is TGTGCCATCAGTGTAGGACAGGGCGGCGATGAGCAGTTCTTC. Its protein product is CAISVGQGGDEQFF.

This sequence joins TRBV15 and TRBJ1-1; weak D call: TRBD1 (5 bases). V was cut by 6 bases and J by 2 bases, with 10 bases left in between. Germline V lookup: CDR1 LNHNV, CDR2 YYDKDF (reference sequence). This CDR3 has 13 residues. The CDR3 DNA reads TGTGCCACCAGAGGGGTAGGCAACACTGAAGCTTTCTTT. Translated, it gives CATRGVGNTEAFF.

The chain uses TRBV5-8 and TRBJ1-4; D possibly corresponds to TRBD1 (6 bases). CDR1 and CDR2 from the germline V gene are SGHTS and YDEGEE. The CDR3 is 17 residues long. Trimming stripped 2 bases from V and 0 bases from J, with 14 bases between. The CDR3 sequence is CASSLGGIPATNEKLFF. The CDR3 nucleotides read TGTGCCAGCAGCTTAGGGGGGATCCCTGCAACTAATGAAAAACTGTTTTTT.

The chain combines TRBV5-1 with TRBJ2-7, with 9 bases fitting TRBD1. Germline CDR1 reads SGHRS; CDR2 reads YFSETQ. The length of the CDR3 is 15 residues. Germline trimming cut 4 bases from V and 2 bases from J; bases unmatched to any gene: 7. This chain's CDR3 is CASSQTGGFPYEQYF. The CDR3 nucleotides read TGCGCCAGCAGCCAGACAGGGGGATTCCCCTACGAGCAGTACTTC.

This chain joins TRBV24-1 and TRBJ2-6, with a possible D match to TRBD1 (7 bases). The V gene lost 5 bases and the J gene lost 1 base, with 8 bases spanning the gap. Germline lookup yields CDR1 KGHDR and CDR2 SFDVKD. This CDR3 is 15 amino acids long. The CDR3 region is CATSAGGSGANVLTF. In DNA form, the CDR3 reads TGTGCCACCAGTGCAGGGGGGTCTGGGGCCAACGTCCTGACTTTC.

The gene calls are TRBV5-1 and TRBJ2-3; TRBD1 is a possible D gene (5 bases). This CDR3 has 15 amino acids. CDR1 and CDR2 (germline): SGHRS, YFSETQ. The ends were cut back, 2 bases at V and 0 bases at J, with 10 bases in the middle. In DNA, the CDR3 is TGCGCCAGCAGCTTCGACAGACATAGCACAGATACGCAGTATTTT. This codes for CASSFDRHSTDTQYF. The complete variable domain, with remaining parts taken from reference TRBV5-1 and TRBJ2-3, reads KAGVTQTPRYLIKTRGQQVTLSCSPISGHRSVSWYQQTPGQGLQFLFEYFSETQRNKGNFPGRFSGRQFSNSRSEMNVSTLELGDSALYLCASSFDRHSTDTQYFGPGTRLTVL.

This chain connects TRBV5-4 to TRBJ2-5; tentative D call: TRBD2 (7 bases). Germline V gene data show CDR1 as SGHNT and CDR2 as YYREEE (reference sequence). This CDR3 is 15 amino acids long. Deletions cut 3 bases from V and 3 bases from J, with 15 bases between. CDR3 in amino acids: CASSSLGGGKETQYF. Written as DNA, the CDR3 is TGTGCCAGCAGCTCGTTGGGGGGGGGCAAAGAGACCCAGTACTTC.

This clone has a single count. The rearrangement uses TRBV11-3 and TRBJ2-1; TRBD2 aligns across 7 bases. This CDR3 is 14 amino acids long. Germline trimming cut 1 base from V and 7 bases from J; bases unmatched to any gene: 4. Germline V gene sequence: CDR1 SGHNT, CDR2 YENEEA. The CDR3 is CASSLGTRRNEQFF. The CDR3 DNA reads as TGTGCCAGCAGCTTAGGGACTAGAAGGAATGAGCAGTTCTTC.

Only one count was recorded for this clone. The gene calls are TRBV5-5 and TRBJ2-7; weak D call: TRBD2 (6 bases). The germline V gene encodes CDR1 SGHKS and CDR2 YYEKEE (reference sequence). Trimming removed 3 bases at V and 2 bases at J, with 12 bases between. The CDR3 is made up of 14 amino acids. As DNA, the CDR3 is TGTGCCAGCAGCTGGGGGGAGACCGCCTACGAGCAGTACTTC. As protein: CASSWGETAYEQYF.

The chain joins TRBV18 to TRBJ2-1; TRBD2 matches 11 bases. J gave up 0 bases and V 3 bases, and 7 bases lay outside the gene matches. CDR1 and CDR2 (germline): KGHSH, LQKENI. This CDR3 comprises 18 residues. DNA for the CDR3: TGTGCCAGCTCACCCAGTTCTAGCGGGGGGAGCTCCTACAATGAGCAGTTCTTC. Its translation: CASSPSSSGGSSYNEQFF. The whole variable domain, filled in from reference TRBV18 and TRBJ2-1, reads NAGVMQNPRHLVRRRGQEARLRCSPMKGHSHVYWYRQLPEEGLKFMVYLQKENIIDESGMPKERFSAEFPKEGPSILRIQQVVRGDSAAYFCASSPSSSGGSSYNEQFFGPGTRLTVL.

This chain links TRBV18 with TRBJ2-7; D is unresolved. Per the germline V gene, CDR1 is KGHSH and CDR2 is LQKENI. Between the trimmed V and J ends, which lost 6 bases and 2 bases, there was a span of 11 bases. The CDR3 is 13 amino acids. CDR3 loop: CASSPLSTYEQYF. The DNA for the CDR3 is TGTGCCAGCTCCCCGCTGAGCACCTACGAGCAGTACTTC.